This entry is about one T cell receptor (beta chain). Its antigen is as yet unknown. The observed sequence ends 3 residues before the CDR3 terminus, with the missing tail filled in from the germline J gene. J gave up 3 bases and V 3 bases, and 5 bases lay outside the gene matches. Germline CDR1 reads DFQATT; CDR2 reads SNEGSKA (reference sequence). This CDR3 is built from 14 residues. HPV was found by MY09/MY11 PCR and dot-blot genotyping. The data were taken from a study of T cells in women clearing cervical HPV infection. Turning to the study itself: Case blood was drawn when the lesion was first found; control blood after infection became undetectable. Whole-study results and caveats: T-cell numbers per sample were unknown and may explain richness differences. TRBV6-7 abundance was lower in cases than controls (around 0.11% versus 0.15%).

Assay used: immunoSEQ multiplex PCR; TCRdb lists only in-frame clones, some missing. The ten most abundant clones cover around a tenth of a sample with tens of thousands of clones. The V and J genes are TRBV20-1 and TRBJ2-7; 10 bases are shared with TRBD1. This clonotype originated in a woman between 18 and 70 years old with a cervical HPV16 infection that either progressed to CIN3+ or cleared (not recorded which). The sequenced sample consisted of blood buffy coat. CDR3 DNA (partial): TGCAGTGCTAGCGGGACAGGGGTTGGCTACGAG. It is translated as CSASGTGVGYE. The CDR3 as a whole reads CSASGTGVGYEQYF.